This T cell receptor (beta chain) was identified during a study of Ad26.COV2.S vaccination and SARS-CoV-2 variants. On the study more broadly: A participant enrolled in the COV1001 Ad26.COV2.S trial arm provided the sample. General study findings and limits: Vaccinees showed greater spike-specific TCR breadth than placebo recipients.

Concerning this clone itself: Its specificity is unknown.

V dropped 6 bases and J dropped 6 bases, with 15 bases sitting between them. The germline gives CDR1 SNHLY, CDR2 FYNNEI. The CDR3 length is 14 residues. Treatment given: approximately 18 received Ad26.COV2.S at low or high dose, single or two shots; roughly five received placebo; per-sample allocation not given. Day 63 after the first injection of vaccine or placebo was the sampling time. Assay used: immunoSEQ multiplex PCR; TCRdb lists only in-frame clones, some missing. The table has some 370,000 clones, about four fifths seen once. The source is a person between 18 and 65 years old who received the Ad26.COV2.S COVID-19 vaccine or a placebo. This sample comprised peripheral blood, obtained in a trial of Ad26.COV2.S vaccine versus placebo. This chain links TRBV2 with TRBJ1-5; perhaps TRBD1 as D (6 bases). The CDR3 bases are TGTGCCAGCAGCACGACAGGATGGGCTCAGCCCCAGCATTTT. This encodes CASSTTGWAQPQHF.